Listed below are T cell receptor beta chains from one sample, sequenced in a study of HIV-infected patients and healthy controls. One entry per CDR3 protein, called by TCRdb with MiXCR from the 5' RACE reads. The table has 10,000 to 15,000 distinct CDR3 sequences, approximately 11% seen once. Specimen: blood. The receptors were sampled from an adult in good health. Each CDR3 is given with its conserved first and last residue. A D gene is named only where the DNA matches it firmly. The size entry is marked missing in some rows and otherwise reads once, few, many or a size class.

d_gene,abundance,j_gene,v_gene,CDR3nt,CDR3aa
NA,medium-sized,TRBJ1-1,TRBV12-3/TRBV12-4,TGTGCCAGCAGTTCGCCAGGAGGTTACACTGAAGCTTTCTTT,CASSSPGGYTEAFF
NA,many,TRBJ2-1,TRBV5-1,TGCGCCAGCACCGATTATATGGGAGGATACAATGAGCAGTTCTTC,CASTDYMGGYNEQFF
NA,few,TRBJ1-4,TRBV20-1,TGCAGTGCCTACCCGGGGGGGGCGGAAGAAAAACTGTTTTTT,CSAYPGGAEEKLFF
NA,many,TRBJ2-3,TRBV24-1,TGTGCCACCAGTGATCGAGATACGCAGTATTTT,CATSDRDTQYF
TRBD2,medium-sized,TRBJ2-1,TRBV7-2,TGTGCCAGCAGCTTAGCTCCTACGCGACTAGCGGGGAGGGCGGGTGAGCAGTTCTTC,CASSLAPTRLAGRAGEQFF
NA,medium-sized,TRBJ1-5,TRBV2,TGTGCCAGCCGGGTCGATAGCAATCAGCCCCAGCATTTT,CASRVDSNQPQHF
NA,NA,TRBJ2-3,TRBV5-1,TGCGCCAGCAGCCTACAGAATACGCAGTATTTT,CASSLQNTQYF
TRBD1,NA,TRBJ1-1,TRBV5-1,TGCGCCAGCAGCTTGACTTTAGCAGGGGGCGTCACTGAAGCTTTCTTT,CASSLTLAGGVTEAFF
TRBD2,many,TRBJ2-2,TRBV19,TGTGCCAGTAGTATTCGGCTAGCGGGAGGGCCTCCCGGGGAGCTGTTTTTT,CASSIRLAGGPPGELFF
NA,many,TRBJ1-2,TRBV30,TGTGCCTGGATTCGGGGGAGTGGCTACACCTTC,CAWIRGSGYTF
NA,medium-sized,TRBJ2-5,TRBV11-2,TGTGCCAGCAGCTTATCTGACGGAGCACAAGAGACCCAGTACTTC,CASSLSDGAQETQYF
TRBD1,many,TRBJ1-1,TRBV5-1,TGCGCCAGCAGCTTGGACAACACAGGGGGAGCTTTCTTT,CASSLDNTGGAFF
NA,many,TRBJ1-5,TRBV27,TGTGCCAGCAGTTTTGGTCCCTCCAGCAATCAGCCCCAGCATTTT,CASSFGPSSNQPQHF
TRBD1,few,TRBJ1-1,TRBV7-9,TGTGCCAGCAGCCACGGGGCAGGGGGCACTGAAGCTTTCTTT,CASSHGAGGTEAFF
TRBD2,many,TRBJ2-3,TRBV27,TGTGCCAGCAGTTTACAGCGGGAGATTGTAGATACGCAGTATTTT,CASSLQREIVDTQYF
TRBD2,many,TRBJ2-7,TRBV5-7,TGTGCCAGCAGCTCCACGGGGGGAGGGATCGCCTACGAGCAGTACTTC,CASSSTGGGIAYEQYF
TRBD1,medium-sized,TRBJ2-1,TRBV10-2,TGCGCCAGCAGTGAGTCGAGGGGACCAGGGGGCTACAATGAGCAGTTCTTC,CASSESRGPGGYNEQFF
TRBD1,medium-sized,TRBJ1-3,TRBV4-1,TGCGCCAGCAGCCAGGGACAGGGCACTGGAAACACCATATATTTT,CASSQGQGTGNTIYF
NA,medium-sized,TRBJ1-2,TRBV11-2,TGTGCCAGCAGCCTAACGACAGGACCATCTAACTATGGCTACACCTTC,CASSLTTGPSNYGYTF
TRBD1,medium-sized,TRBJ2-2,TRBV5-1,TGCGCCAGCACCCTTGGGACAGGTCACACCGGGGAGCTGTTTTTT,CASTLGTGHTGELFF
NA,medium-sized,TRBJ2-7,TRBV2,TGTGCCAGCCTCCGGGGCGCGGGGGCGGAAGAGCAGTACTTC,CASLRGAGAEEQYF
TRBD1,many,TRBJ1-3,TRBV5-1,TGCGCCAGCAGCTCGGCAGGGGGACTCTCTGGAAACACCATATATTTT,CASSSAGGLSGNTIYF
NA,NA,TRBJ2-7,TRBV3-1,TGTGCCAGCAGCCAAGATCCTAGGTCCTCCGAGCAGTACTTC,CASSQDPRSSEQYF
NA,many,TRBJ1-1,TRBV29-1,TGCAGCGTCTCCTCTCCTACAGGGTACAACACTGAAGCTTTCTTT,CSVSSPTGYNTEAFF
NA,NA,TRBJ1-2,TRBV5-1,TGCGCCAGCAGCTTGAATCTAGCTAACTATGGCTACACCTTC,CASSLNLANYGYTF
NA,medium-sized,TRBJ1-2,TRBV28,TGTGCCAGCAGTCCCCGAGGACTTAACTATGGCTACACCTTC,CASSPRGLNYGYTF
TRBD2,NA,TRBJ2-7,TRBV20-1,TGCAGTGTACCCGTCCGGGGTAGCGGGAGCTACGAGCAGTACTTC,CSVPVRGSGSYEQYF
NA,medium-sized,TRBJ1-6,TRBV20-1,TGCAGTGCTAGAGGGGTCCGCCGCGGGGATTCACCCCTCCACTTT,CSARGVRRGDSPLHF
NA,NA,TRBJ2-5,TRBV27,TGTGCCAGCAGTTTCATAGGCGGCCAAGAGACCCAGTACTTC,CASSFIGGQETQYF
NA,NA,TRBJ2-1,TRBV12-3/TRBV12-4,TGTGCCAGCAGTATAGGGGTTTCTGATAATGAGCAGTTCTTC,CASSIGVSDNEQFF
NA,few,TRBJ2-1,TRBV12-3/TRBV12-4,TGTGCCAGACCGATTAGGGTGGAAGAGCAGTTCTTC,CARPIRVEEQFF
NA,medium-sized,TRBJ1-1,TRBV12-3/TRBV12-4,TGTGCCAGCAGAGAGGGGAACACTGAAGCTTTCTTT,CASREGNTEAFF
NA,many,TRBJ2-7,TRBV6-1,TGTGCCAGCAGTGTCCGGGACGGGGGCTACGAGCAGTACTTC,CASSVRDGGYEQYF
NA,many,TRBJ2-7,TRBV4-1,TGCGCCAGCAGCCAAGCCGTGTTCAGCTCCTACGAGCAGTACTTC,CASSQAVFSSYEQYF
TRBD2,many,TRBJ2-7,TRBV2,TGTGCCAGCTCGGGACTAGCGGAAACCTACGAGCAGTACTTC,CASSGLAETYEQYF
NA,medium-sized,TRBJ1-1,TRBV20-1,TGCAGTGCTAGCGACAATAACGACGGAGTAGCTTTCTTT,CSASDNNDGVAFF
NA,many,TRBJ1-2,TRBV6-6,TGTGCCAGCAGTCTGACTGTTGAAGGAAGTGGCTACACCTTC,CASSLTVEGSGYTF
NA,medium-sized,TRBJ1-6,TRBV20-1,TGCAGTGCTAGAACTACCCTGAATTCACCCCTCCACTTT,CSARTTLNSPLHF
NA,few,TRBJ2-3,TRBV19,TGTGCCAGTAGTGCATCCGTGAGCACAGATACGCAGTATTTT,CASSASVSTDTQYF
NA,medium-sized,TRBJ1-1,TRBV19,TGTGCCAGTAGTTCGGGGGGAGCCATGGAGACTGAAGCTTTCTTT,CASSSGGAMETEAFF
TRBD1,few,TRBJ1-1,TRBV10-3,TGTGCCATCAGTGGACCAGACAGGGGGAACACTGAAGCTTTCTTT,CAISGPDRGNTEAFF
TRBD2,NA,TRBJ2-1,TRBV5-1,TGCGCCAGCAGCGACCTAGCGGGGCCCTACAATGAGCAGTTCTTC,CASSDLAGPYNEQFF
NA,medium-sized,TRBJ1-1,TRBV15,TGTGCCACCAGCAGTTCCCACACTGAAGCTTTCTTT,CATSSSHTEAFF
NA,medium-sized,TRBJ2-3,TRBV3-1,TGTGCCAGCAGCCAAGAGGTAGCCGATACGCAGTATTTT,CASSQEVADTQYF
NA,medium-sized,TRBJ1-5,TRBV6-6,TGTGCCAGCAGGAGACACCTTGGGGACAATCAGCCCCAGCATTTT,CASRRHLGDNQPQHF
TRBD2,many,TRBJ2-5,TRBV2,TGTGCCAGCAGGGGGGGGGAGACCCAGTACTTC,CASRGGETQYF
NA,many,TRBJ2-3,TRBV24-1,TGTGCCACCAGTGATCCCCTGGATTCCACTAGCACAGATACGCAGTATTTT,CATSDPLDSTSTDTQYF
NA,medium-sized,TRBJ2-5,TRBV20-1,TGCAGTGCCAACCCGCGGGACCAAGAGACCCAGTACTTC,CSANPRDQETQYF
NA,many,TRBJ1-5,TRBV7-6,TGTGCCAGCAGCTTCGGAGATCGCAATCAGCCCCAGCATTTT,CASSFGDRNQPQHF
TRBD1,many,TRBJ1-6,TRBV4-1,TGCGCCAGCAGTTATGGACAGGGTAATTCACCCCTCCACTTT,CASSYGQGNSPLHF
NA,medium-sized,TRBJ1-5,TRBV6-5,TGTGCCAGCAGTTTTTGGGGCCCTTGGACAGCTTATAGCAATCAGCCCCAGCATTTT,CASSFWGPWTAYSNQPQHF
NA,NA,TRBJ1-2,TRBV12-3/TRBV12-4,TGTGCCAGCAGTTTAACAGGCCGTTTGTATGGCTACACCTTC,CASSLTGRLYGYTF
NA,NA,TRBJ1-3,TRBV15,TGTGCCACCAGCAGAGATCTCTCTTTCGGGCTCTCTGGAAACACCATATATTTT,CATSRDLSFGLSGNTIYF
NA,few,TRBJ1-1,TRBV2,TGTGCCAGCAGTGAGTGGGTAGAAGCTTTCTTT,CASSEWVEAFF
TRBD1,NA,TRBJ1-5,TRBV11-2,TGTGCCAGCAGCCCCACAGGGGATGGCAATCAGCCCCAGCATTTT,CASSPTGDGNQPQHF
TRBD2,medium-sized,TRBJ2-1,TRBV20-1,TGCAGTGCCACCCTCCTAGCGGGAGGGCCAAATGAGCAGTTCTTC,CSATLLAGGPNEQFF
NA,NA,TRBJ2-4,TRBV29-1,TGCAGCGTTGAAGAACCCCAGGGTTTAGCCAAAAACATTCAGTACTTC,CSVEEPQGLAKNIQYF